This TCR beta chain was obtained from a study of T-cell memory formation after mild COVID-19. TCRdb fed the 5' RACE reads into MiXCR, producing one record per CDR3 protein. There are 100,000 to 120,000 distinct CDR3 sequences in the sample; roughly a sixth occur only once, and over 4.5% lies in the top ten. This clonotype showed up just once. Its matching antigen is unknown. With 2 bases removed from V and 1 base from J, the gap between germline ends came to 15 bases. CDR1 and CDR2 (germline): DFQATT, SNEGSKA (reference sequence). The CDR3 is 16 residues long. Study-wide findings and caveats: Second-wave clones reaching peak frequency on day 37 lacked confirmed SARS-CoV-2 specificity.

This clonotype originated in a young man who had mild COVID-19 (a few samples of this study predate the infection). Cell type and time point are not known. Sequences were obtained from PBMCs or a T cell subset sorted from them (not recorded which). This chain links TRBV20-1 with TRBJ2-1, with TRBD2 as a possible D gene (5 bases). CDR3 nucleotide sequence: TGCAGTGCTAGAAGCCCCGAGGGAGCGTCCTACAATGAGCAGTTCTTC. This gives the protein CSARSPEGASYNEQFF.